The 14 T cell receptor beta chains below all came from one sample that was sequenced in a study of blood T cell repertoires in COVID-19. Here immunoSEQ multiplex PCR was the method, and the copy in TCRdb shows in-frame clones only, minus some. The data contain about 78,000 clones, roughly 86% of them singletons. Sequencing input: peripheral blood. The receptors were gathered from a woman aged 55 to 70 with acute or convalescent COVID-19.

The J gene is TRBJ2-7, the V gene TRBV4-3, with D tentatively TRBD2 (5 bases). The CDR3 length is 16 residues. The V and J ends lost 3 bases and 7 bases respectively, with 22 bases between them. The V gene's germline CDR1 is LGHNA and CDR2 YSLEER. The CDR3 reads CASSQGLQQPRREQYF. CDR3 sequence (DNA): TGCGCCAGCAGCCAGGGTTTACAACAGCCTCGGAGGGAGCAGTACTTC.

The chain combines TRBV4-2 with TRBJ2-1; 7 bases align to TRBD1. Germline V gene data show CDR1 as LGHNA and CDR2 as YNFKEQ. The CDR3 contains 14 residues. V dropped 1 base and J dropped 7; count of bases not matched to a gene: 4. DNA for the CDR3: TGTGCCAGCAGCCAAGTGGGCAGGGGGAATGAGCAGTTCTTC. Encoded protein: CASSQVGRGNEQFF.

V usage is TRBV9 and J usage is TRBJ1-2, with a tentative D call TRBD1 (6 bases). V was clipped by 4 bases and J by 3 bases, with 16 bases between them. This CDR3 comprises 15 residues. Germline-derived CDR1 and CDR2 are SGDLS and YYNGEE. The CDR3 DNA reads as TGTGCCAGCAGCAGCGGGGGGCACTCCTACTATGGCTACACCTTC. Encoded protein: CASSSGGHSYYGYTF.

The chain carries TRBV7-9 and TRBJ1-6; the match to TRBD1 covers 9 bases. CDR1 is SEHNR, CDR2 FQNEAQ, per germline (reference sequence). The length of the CDR3 is 14 residues. The junction had 1 base not matched to a gene; V was cut back by 3 bases and J by 7 bases. CDR3 residues: CASSFGQGNSPLHF. In nucleotides, the CDR3 is TGTGCCAGCAGCTTCGGACAGGGGAATTCACCCCTCCACTTT. The full variable domain, with the rest looked up from reference TRBV7-9 and TRBJ1-6, is DTGVSQNPRHKITKRGQNVTFRCDPISEHNRLYWYRQTLGQGPEFLTYFQNEAQLEKSRLLSDRFSAERPKGSFSTLEIQRTEQGDSAMYLCASSFGQGNSPLHFGNGTRLTVT.

This clone was counted a single time. The chain joins TRBV27 to TRBJ1-4; TRBD1 matches at 7 bases. Germline trimming cut 6 bases from V and 7 bases from J; bases unmatched to any gene: 14. The CDR3 extends over 16 amino acids. Germline CDR1 and CDR2: MNHEY and SMNVEV (reference sequence). The CDR3 bases are TGTGCCAGCAGCAGAAAAACCGGACAGGTCGTTGAAAAACTGTTTTTT. Translating it yields CASSRKTGQVVEKLFF. The full variable domain, with the rest looked up from reference TRBV27 and TRBJ1-4, is EAQVTQNPRYLITVTGKKLTVTCSQNMNHEYMSWYRQDPGLGLRQIYYSMNVEVTDKGDVPEGYKVSRKEKRNFPLILESPSPNQTSLYFCASSRKTGQVVEKLFFGSGTQLSVL.

The chain recombines TRBV30 with TRBJ2-7; the D is unclear. The CDR3 runs to 16 residues. V was trimmed by 0 bases and J by 4 bases, leaving 19 bases between them. Germline CDR1 is GTSNPN and CDR2 is SVGIG (reference sequence). This CDR3 is CAWSVSFARRGYEQYF. As DNA, the CDR3 is TGTGCCTGGAGTGTAAGTTTTGCCCGTCGCGGATACGAGCAGTACTTC.

The rearrangement joins TRBV2 to TRBJ1-5; D may be TRBD1 (6 bases). The ends were cut back, 7 bases at V and 0 bases at J, with 10 bases in the middle. Germline CDR1 reads SNHLY; CDR2 reads FYNNEI. The CDR3 covers 14 residues. The CDR3 is CASNREGSNQPQHF. DNA of the CDR3: TGTGCCAGCAACAGGGAAGGTAGCAATCAGCCCCAGCATTTT.

CDR3 amino acids: CASSPPGQAYGYTF. Written as DNA, the CDR3 is TGTGCCAGCAGCCCGCCGGGACAGGCCTATGGCTACACCTTC. The J gene is TRBJ1-2, the V gene TRBV3-1 (or the pseudogene TRBV3-2), with 8 bases identical to TRBD1. CDR3 size: 14 residues. J gave up 4 bases and V 4 bases, and 5 bases lay outside the gene matches. The germline V gene encodes CDR1 LGHDT and CDR2 YNNKEL (reference sequence).

This chain connects TRBV5-6 to TRBJ2-7; no clear D. Germline-derived CDR1 and CDR2 are SGHDT and YYEEEE. This CDR3 has 12 residues. Deletions cut 4 bases from V and 4 bases from J, with 9 bases between. CDR3: CASSPGGYEQYF. DNA of the CDR3: TGTGCCAGCAGCCCGGGTGGTTACGAGCAGTACTTC.

This clone was seen a handful of times. The chain combines TRBV4-2 with TRBJ2-2; TRBD2 matches 8 bases. V was pared by 4 bases and J by 3 bases, with 7 bases of the junction left unmatched. This CDR3 is built from 16 residues. The V gene's germline CDR1 is LGHNA and CDR2 YNFKEQ. The CDR3: CASSPRGLADTGELFF. CDR3 nucleotide sequence: TGTGCCAGCAGCCCAAGAGGACTAGCAGACACCGGGGAGCTGTTTTTT.

The chain has TRBV7-9 and TRBJ1-1; D gene uncertain. Trimming removed 2 bases at V and 1 base at J, with 5 bases between. The CDR3 has 13 amino acids. Germline assignment: CDR1 SEHNR and CDR2 FQNEAQ (reference sequence). The CDR3: CASSLRENTEAFF. For the CDR3, the DNA is TGTGCCAGCAGCTTACGGGAGAACACTGAAGCTTTCTTT.

This chain links TRBV5-1 with TRBJ2-2; 14 nucleotides line up with TRBD2. Looked up from germline, CDR1 is SGHRS and CDR2 is YFSETQ. The J segment lost 7 bases and the V segment lost 3 bases, leaving 5 bases of the junction unmatched. The CDR3 consists of 16 residues. The CDR3 spells CASSWGLAGADGELFF. The CDR3, as DNA: TGCGCCAGCAGCTGGGGACTAGCGGGAGCGGACGGGGAGCTGTTTTTT. Together with reference TRBV5-1 and TRBJ2-2, the CDR3 gives the full variable domain: KAGVTQTPRYLIKTRGQQVTLSCSPISGHRSVSWYQQTPGQGLQFLFEYFSETQRNKGNFPGRFSGRQFSNSRSEMNVSTLELGDSALYLCASSWGLAGADGELFFGEGSRLTVL.

This rearrangement joins TRBV28 to TRBJ1-1; D is ambiguous. Trimming took off 1 base at V and 5 bases at J, with 14 bases between the two ends. The CDR3 length is 15 residues. Germline CDR1 MDHEN, CDR2 SYDVKM. The CDR3: CASSLYGREGTEAFF. The CDR3 nucleotides are TGTGCCAGCAGTTTATATGGACGGGAGGGAACTGAAGCTTTCTTT.

This clone came up once. The chain uses TRBV27 and TRBJ2-7, with a possible D match to TRBD1 (6 bases). Germline CDR1 MNHEY, CDR2 SMNVEV (reference sequence). Trimming cost V 3 bases and J 7 bases, with 16 bases left between them. The CDR3 spans 14 residues. The CDR3 is CASSLVGGLEEQYF. CDR3 in DNA: TGTGCCAGCAGTTTGGTAGGGGGTCTGGAAGAGCAGTACTTC.